This T cell receptor beta chain emerged from a study of CD8 T cells in Susac syndrome. Regarding the study as a whole: Clonal CD8+ expansion in Susac was highest in TEMRA cells and active patients.

TEMRA cells were enriched by FACS, and CD4+ and CD8+ T cells were negatively isolated. Of note for this clonotype: The antigen remains undetermined.

RNA in amounts of 0.5 to 1 ug was reverse transcribed with random hexamers. Across 54 Vbeta and 13 Jbeta, TCR beta CDR3 was amplified with immunoSEQ multiplex PCR. In TCRdb, the immunoSEQ multiplex PCR reads were re-called with MiXCR into one record per CDR3 protein. The sample holds roughly 100,000 distinct CDR3 sequences; roughly 94% are singletons and the top ten take around 0.41%. The TCR comes from a human donor with Susac syndrome. Sample: CD8+ T cells from PBMCs.

The CDR3 bases are TGTGCCAGCAGCAGTGGCAGGACAGGGAAGGGCACTGAAGCTTTCTTT. It yields the protein CASSSGRTGKGTEAFF. The chain carries TRBV9 and TRBJ1-1, with 8 bases that match TRBD1. CDR1 is SGDLS, CDR2 YYNGEE, per germline. This CDR3 region has 16 residues. Germline trimming cut 4 bases from V and 4 bases from J; bases unmatched to any gene: 12.